This TCR beta chain was recorded in a study of Tregs in tolerant kidney transplant recipients. Repertoires were generated with immunoSEQ multiplex PCR, while TCRdb's copy carries only in-frame clones and drops some. The sample records roughly 66,000 clones, over 85% being singletons. V dropped 4 bases and J dropped 6 bases, with 13 bases sitting between them. Germline V CDR1 and CDR2: SNHLY, FYNNEI. This CDR3 contains 14 residues. The rearrangement links TRBV2 to TRBJ2-1, with TRBD2 as a possible D gene (5 bases). The receptor comes from a human donor who received a combined kidney and bone marrow transplant. The sequenced sample was CD8+ T cells from blood, obtained before the transplant. For the CDR3, the DNA is TGTGCCAGCAGTGTTTCTAGCTTGGTCAATGAGCAGTTCTTC. It translates to CASSVSSLVNEQFF.